Presented here are 29 T cell receptor beta chains from one specimen sequenced in a study of CD8 T cells in Susac syndrome. Random hexamers were used to reverse transcribe an amount of 0.5 to 1 ug RNA. TCRdb called the immunoSEQ multiplex PCR reads again in MiXCR, with one record for every CDR3 protein. The table lists about 29,000 distinct CDR3 sequences, about 95% of them singletons. The sample consisted of CD8+ T cells from PBMCs. These receptor sequences come from a human donor in good health.

J is TRBJ1-5 and V is TRBV6-2 or TRBV6-3; unclear D gene. The CDR3 loop spans 16 amino acids. Germline CDR1 reads MNHEY; CDR2 reads SVGEGT. Trimming took off 6 bases at V and 0 bases at J, with 15 bases between the two ends. CDR3 residues: CASRSLRSLSNQPQHF. The CDR3 coding sequence is TGTGCCAGCAGGTCTCTTCGCAGCCTTAGCAATCAGCCCCAGCATTTT.

The V and J genes are TRBV27 and TRBJ2-1; D not resolved. Germline CDR1 is MNHEY and CDR2 is SMNVEV (reference sequence). The CDR3 is 14 residues long. V dropped 3 bases and J dropped 8 bases, with 14 bases sitting between them. The CDR3 DNA follows: TGTGCCAGCAGTTTTGGCAGGCGAGGCGATGAGCAGTTCTTC. Translated: CASSFGRRGDEQFF.

The V call is TRBV19, the J call TRBJ2-5, with 7 bases that match TRBD1. With V trimmed by 5 bases and J by 4 bases, 7 bases remained unmatched. This CDR3 comprises 14 residues. CDR1 and CDR2 from the germline V gene are LNHDA and SQIVND (reference sequence). CDR3 DNA sequence: TGTGCCAGTAGTCTCGACAGGGCGGGAGAGACCCAGTACTTC. Its protein product is CASSLDRAGETQYF. Full variable domain (rest looked up from reference TRBV19 and TRBJ2-5): DGGITQSPKYLFRKEGQNVTLSCEQNLNHDAMYWYRQDPGQGLRLIYYSQIVNDFQKGDIAEGYSVSREKKESFPLTVTSAQKNPTAFYLCASSLDRAGETQYFGPGTRLLVL.

This rearrangement joins TRBV20-1 to TRBJ2-7, with a tentative D call TRBD1 (5 bases). The V and J ends lost 5 bases and 1 base respectively, with 12 bases between them. The CDR3 is made up of 13 amino acids. CDR1 DFQATT and CDR2 SNEGSKA come from the germline V gene (reference sequence). The CDR3 DNA reads as TGCAGTGCTGCTTGGGGCAGGTCCTACGAGCAGTACTTC. Translated, it gives CSAAWGRSYEQYF.

The gene calls are TRBV20-1 and TRBJ2-5; 10 nucleotides line up with TRBD1. V lost 2 bases and J lost 4; bases outside the gene matches: 4. The CDR3 spans 14 residues. Germline lookup yields CDR1 DFQATT and CDR2 SNEGSKA (reference sequence). The chain's CDR3 is CSARSRTGGETQYF. The CDR3 region has the DNA TGCAGTGCTAGATCCCGGACAGGGGGAGAGACCCAGTACTTC.

J is TRBJ1-5 and V is TRBV6-2 or TRBV6-3; possibly TRBD1 for D (6 bases). V was cut by 6 bases and J by 1 base, with 16 bases left in between. Germline V lookup: CDR1 MNHEY, CDR2 SVGEGT. This CDR3 comprises 16 residues. The CDR3 spells CASSPRAGDSNQPQHF. Written as DNA, the CDR3 is TGTGCCAGCAGCCCTCGGGCAGGGGACAGCAATCAGCCCCAGCATTTT.

Comment on this clonotype: At one end, the junction sequence differs from germline, possibly due to a read error. V and J are TRBV29-1 and TRBJ2-3; a weak D match, TRBD1 (5 bases). Germline V gene sequence: CDR1 SQVTM, CDR2 ANQGSEA. This CDR3 has 14 residues. The CDR3 region has the DNA TGCAGCATTGACAGCATTGGTCCGGCAGATACGCAGTATTTT. Translating it yields CSIDSIGPADTQYF.

The V call is TRBV9, the J call TRBJ2-2, with a weak D call TRBD1 (5 bases). Trimming took 3 bases from V and 6 from J, leaving 12 bases between them. The CDR3 has 14 residues. Germline V CDR1 and CDR2: SGDLS, YYNGEE. Here the CDR3 reads CASSDLGPPGELFF. For the CDR3, the DNA is TGTGCCAGCAGCGACCTGGGGCCCCCCGGGGAGCTGTTTTTT.

J is TRBJ1-5 and V is TRBV5-6; D possibly corresponds to TRBD1 (6 bases). The CDR3 runs 16 residues. V gave up 0 bases and J gave up 2 bases, with 12 bases separating them. In germline, CDR1 is SGHDT, CDR2 YYEEEE. The CDR3 reads CASSLAGGAGNQPQHF. The CDR3 DNA reads as TGTGCCAGCAGCTTGGCCGGGGGCGCAGGCAATCAGCCCCAGCATTTT.

The chain employs TRBV5-1 and TRBJ2-1; D ambiguous. CDR1 is SGHRS and CDR2 is YFSETQ in the germline V gene. Trimming shortened V by 5 bases and J by 3 bases, and 9 bases separated the two germline ends. This CDR3 is 13 amino acids long. The CDR3 bases are TGCGCCAGCAGTCGTGAGGTCTACAATGAGCAGTTCTTC. This translates into CASSREVYNEQFF. Based on the CDR3 plus reference TRBV5-1 and TRBJ2-1, the full variable domain is KAGVTQTPRYLIKTRGQQVTLSCSPISGHRSVSWYQQTPGQGLQFLFEYFSETQRNKGNFPGRFSGRQFSNSRSEMNVSTLELGDSALYLCASSREVYNEQFFGPGTRLTVL.

This chain uses TRBV3-1 with TRBJ2-2, with TRBD2 matching over 9 bases. Trimming cost V 5 bases and J 3 bases; bases outside gene matches: 10. The germline CDR1 and CDR2 sequences are LGHDT and YNNKEL (reference sequence). The CDR3 has 17 residues. The CDR3 region is CASSSIASGEYTGELFF. Written as DNA, the CDR3 is TGTGCCAGCAGCTCGATCGCTAGCGGGGAATACACCGGGGAGCTGTTTTTT.

V and J are TRBV18 and TRBJ2-6; weak D call: TRBD2 (6 bases). The CDR3 extends over 16 amino acids. The V gene's germline CDR1 is KGHSH and CDR2 LQKENI. The V end lost 0 bases, the J end lost 2 bases, and 8 bases lay between the germline ends. Here the CDR3 reads CASSPPGGAGANVLTF. CDR3 nucleotides: TGTGCCAGCTCACCACCGGGGGGAGCTGGGGCCAACGTCCTGACTTTC.

This rearrangement joins TRBV5-4 to TRBJ2-7, with TRBD1 identical over 8 bases. The CDR3 runs 14 residues. Germline loops: CDR1 SGHNT, CDR2 YYREEE (reference sequence). V shed 1 base, J shed 7 bases, and the junction held 7 bases outside the gene matches. CDR3 sequence (DNA): TGTGCCAGCAGCTTGTGGACAGGGATGGGGGAGCAGTACTTC. This translates into CASSLWTGMGEQYF.

About this clonotype: This likely comes from a read error, as the CDR3 has no conserved phenylalanine or tryptophan at its end. The DNA is left out, because the CDR3 cannot be placed on it with certainty; the CDR3 is given as TCRdb lists it. J is TRBJ2-3 and V is TRBV7-2; the D call of TRBD1 is as the table states it, not checked on the DNA. Germline loops: CDR1 SGHTA, CDR2 FQGNSA. The CDR3 adds up to 14 amino acids, both ends counted. The CDR3 here is CASSLGGLDRGHIV.

The chain's CDR3 is CASSQEVWTGEVGNTGELFF. The CDR3 coding sequence is TGTGCCAGCAGCCAAGAGGTTTGGACAGGGGAAGTGGGGAACACCGGGGAGCTGTTTTTT. The J gene is TRBJ2-2, the V gene TRBV3-1; 9 bases fit TRBD1. Germline CDR1 reads LGHDT; CDR2 reads YNNKEL (reference sequence). The CDR3 length is 20 residues. V gave up 0 bases and J gave up 1 base; unmatched junction bases: 12.

The rearrangement joins TRBV12-3 or TRBV12-4 to TRBJ2-4, with a tentative D call TRBD2 (6 bases). The length of the CDR3 is 15 residues. V lost 3 bases and J lost 0, with 9 bases in between. The CDR3 region is CASSFSGPAKNIQYF. The CDR3, as DNA: TGTGCCAGCAGTTTTAGCGGTCCAGCCAAAAACATTCAGTACTTC.

The table lists this clonotype with a count of one. This chain connects TRBV12-3 or TRBV12-4 to TRBJ2-3; D is unclear. The CDR3 length is 12 residues. With 6 bases removed from V and 0 bases from J, the gap between germline ends came to 4 bases. As DNA, the CDR3 is TGTGCCAGCAGGATTAGCACAGATACGCAGTATTTT. Protein product: CASRISTDTQYF.

The chain links TRBV5-1 to TRBJ1-1, with D hard to call. The ends were cut back, 2 bases at V and 1 base at J, with 12 bases in the middle. CDR3 length equals 15 residues. Germline CDR1 and CDR2: SGHRS and YFSETQ. CDR3 in amino acids: CASSFGVGRNTEAFF. In DNA form, the CDR3 reads TGCGCCAGCAGCTTCGGGGTAGGGCGGAACACTGAAGCTTTCTTT.

Note on this clonotype: The germline gene is not matched at one end of the junction; a read error may be the cause. This rearrangement joins TRBV20-1 to TRBJ2-5, with D maybe TRBD1 (5 bases). This CDR3 spans 13 amino acids. Per germline, CDR1 DFQATT and CDR2 SNEGSKA (reference sequence). CDR3 coding DNA: TGCAGTGCTAGAGTGCCCCCGCACAGGAAAAGCGACTTC. It specifies CSARVPPHRKSDF.

In regard to this clonotype: A junction end diverges from the germline sequence, so it may reflect a read error. The CDR3 protein is CAGSPSSGGGETQYF. The CDR3 region has the DNA TGCGCCGGCAGCCCCTCTAGCGGGGGGGGAGAGACCCAGTACTTC. The chain is built from TRBV4-3 and TRBJ2-5, with 12 positions matching TRBD2. This CDR3 has 15 residues. CDR1 is LGHNA, CDR2 YSLEER, per germline.

This rearrangement joins TRBV6-5 to TRBJ2-1; TRBD2 aligns across 8 bases. Per the germline V gene, CDR1 is MNHEY and CDR2 is SVGAGI. This CDR3 spans 14 amino acids. With V trimmed by 2 bases and J by 12 bases, 9 bases remained unmatched. This CDR3 reads CASSYGGSGVLQFF. Written as DNA, the CDR3 is TGTGCCAGCAGTTACGGTGGTAGCGGGGTATTGCAGTTCTTC.

The chain combines TRBV4-1 with TRBJ2-5, with D possibly being TRBD1 (5 bases). Germline lookup yields CDR1 MGHRA and CDR2 YSYEKL. The CDR3 consists of 14 residues. Trimming took 0 bases from V and 5 from J, leaving 10 bases between them. The CDR3 DNA sequence: TGCGCCAGCAGCCAAGAGACAGTTGGGGAGACCCAGTACTTC. This gives the protein CASSQETVGETQYF.

V usage is TRBV20-1 and J usage is TRBJ2-3; no clear D. The CDR3 is 16 amino acids. The V and J ends lost 6 bases and 5 bases respectively, with 24 bases between them. The V gene's germline CDR1 is DFQATT and CDR2 SNEGSKA (reference sequence). The CDR3 DNA sequence: TGCAGTGCGGACCCTTCCGAATGGGCCGTGGGAGATACGCAGTATTTT. This encodes CSADPSEWAVGDTQYF.

The chain uses TRBV27 and TRBJ2-1; 7 nucleotides match TRBD1. Germline CDR1 reads MNHEY; CDR2 reads SMNVEV (reference sequence). The CDR3 extends over 13 amino acids. The junction had 2 bases not matched to a gene; V was cut back by 8 bases and J by 1 base. The CDR3 sequence is CASRQGSYNEQFF. The CDR3 DNA reads TGTGCCAGCCGACAGGGATCCTACAATGAGCAGTTCTTC.

The chain joins TRBV20-1 to TRBJ2-7; 11 bases are a match to TRBD2. V lost 0 bases and J lost 4; bases outside the gene matches: 14. The CDR3 totals 18 residues. Germline values: CDR1 DFQATT, CDR2 SNEGSKA (reference sequence). The CDR3 loop reads CSARDRELAGGPFYEQYF. Here the CDR3 DNA reads TGCAGTGCTAGAGATCGGGAGCTAGCGGGGGGCCCATTTTACGAGCAGTACTTC.

J is TRBJ1-1 and V is TRBV12-3 or TRBV12-4, with D tentatively TRBD1 (6 bases). V lost 6 bases and J 5 bases, leaving 13 bases between the germline ends. The CDR3 sequence is 13 residues long. The DNA for the CDR3 is TGTGCCAGCAGGGTCAGGGGAAGAACTGAAGCTTTCTTT. It codes for CASRVRGRTEAFF.

The chain's CDR3 is CASSYSPEAYEQYF. The CDR3 DNA sequence: TGTGCCAGCAGTTACTCGCCAGAGGCCTACGAGCAGTACTTC. The V and J genes are TRBV6-2 or TRBV6-3 and TRBJ2-7; D gene ambiguous. Germline V gene data show CDR1 as MNHEY and CDR2 as SVGEGT. CDR3 size: 14 residues. V was cut by 0 bases and J by 2 bases, with 8 bases left in between.

CDR3 DNA: TGCAGCGTTATTTGGCTCAACGATTACAATGAGCAGTTCTTC. Translating it yields CSVIWLNDYNEQFF. V is TRBV29-1 and J is TRBJ2-1; unclear D gene. The CDR3 extends over 14 amino acids. Germline V gives CDR1 SQVTM, CDR2 ANQGSEA. Trimming cost V 5 bases and J 4 bases, with 15 bases left between them.

The chain is built from TRBV29-1 and TRBJ1-2; D is possibly TRBD1 (5 bases). Trimming took off 6 bases at V and 6 bases at J, with 17 bases between the two ends. CDR1 and CDR2 from the germline V gene are SQVTM and ANQGSEA. The CDR3 is 13 amino acids. Written as DNA, the CDR3 is TGCAGCGTAGTTACAGGAGAGACGGATGGCTACACCTTC. It encodes CSVVTGETDGYTF.